What follows are 2 T cell receptor beta chains derived from one specimen sequenced in a study of blood T cell repertoires in COVID-19. Sequenced by immunoSEQ multiplex PCR; TCRdb stores in-frame clones only, minus some. The table includes some 15,000 clones, 70% to 90% detected once. The sequencing sample was made of peripheral blood. All receptors come from a human donor in a cohort sampled during active COVID-19.

The chain employs TRBV5-1 and TRBJ2-7; TRBD1 agrees at 9 bases. The germline V gene encodes CDR1 SGHRS and CDR2 YFSETQ. The CDR3 contains 16 residues. V trimming: 0 bases; J trimming: 3 bases; junction bases outside the gene matches: 7. In DNA form, the CDR3 reads TGCGCCAGCAGCTTGGACAGACAGGGGGGACGCTACGAGCAGTACTTC. Its translation is CASSLDRQGGRYEQYF.

This chain uses TRBV18 with TRBJ1-2; 7 bases line up with TRBD1. V shed 5 bases and J 3 bases; nucleotides not matched to a gene: 6. The V gene's germline CDR1 is KGHSH and CDR2 LQKENI. The CDR3 has 14 residues. This chain's CDR3 is CASSTGTVYYGYTF. The CDR3 DNA sequence: TGTGCCAGCTCAACTGGGACAGTCTACTATGGCTACACCTTC.